The source of this TCR beta chain is a study of blood T cells in healthy people across ages. Then a second PCR, running about 6 to 12 cycles, was carried out with a sample-barcoded 5' primer and a J-beta primer mix. The authors tagged each cDNA molecule using a template-switch adaptor with 12 random nucleotides. TCRdb analysed the 5' RACE reads with MiXCR anew, one entry per CDR3 protein. The table includes more than 1.4 million distinct CDR3 sequences, around 42% detected once. Study-level points and caveats: Observed TCR beta diversity per million T cells went down as age went up. This fall followed a roughly linear course with age.

Peripheral blood, about 9.4 milliliters per donor, was collected. A few counts support this clonotype. The antigen remains undetermined. This CDR3 contains 15 residues. Looked up from germline, CDR1 is SNHLY and CDR2 is FYNNEI. This rearrangement joins TRBV2 to TRBJ2-5, with TRBD2 matching 10 bases. Gene TRBJ2-7 matches the end of the DNA better, so the J call may be wrong. The clonotype originates from a woman aged 18-30 years in good health. Input material: blood. CDR3 DNA sequence: TGTGCCAGCAGGCCTCTAGCGGGAGACATCGACGAGCAGTACTTC. It yields the protein CASRPLAGDIDEQYF.